This T cell receptor (beta chain) derives from a study of T cell repertoires in cytomegalovirus infection. The overall study: CMV epitopes that were recently identified and HLA-C-restricted were used alongside well-studied HLA-B-restricted ones. Public TCR beta signatures marked donors with CMV infection and the matching HLA. Study-wide results and caveats: The study found HLA-C-restricted CMV-specific TCR beta clonotypes dominating the ex vivo response. Cumulative public TCR beta family frequency identified carriers of CMV plus the relevant HLA.

CDR1 SGHTA and CDR2 FQGNSA come from the germline V gene. CDR3 size: 17 residues. Trimming cost V 1 base and J 0 bases, with 12 bases left between them. TCRdb used MiXCR to reprocess the reads, holding one entry per CDR3 protein. The table lists about 920,000 distinct CDR3 sequences, approximately 31% of them singletons, with 10% to 15% in the top ten. This clonotype has ten or more counts. As yet, its antigen is unknown. The specimen was cultured CD8+ T cells from PBMCs, collected from culture after CMV antigen stimulation. The clonotype comes from a human donor in good health (CMV status not recorded). Some clones in this sample may be carry-over from other donors' samples. The chain has TRBV7-2 and TRBJ1-4; no definite D call. The CDR3 region is CASSLEAAPTTNEKLFF. As DNA, the CDR3 is TGTGCCAGCAGCTTAGAGGCAGCCCCCACAACTAATGAAAAACTGTTTTTT.